The 28 T cell receptor beta chains presented below share a single source sample, sequenced in a study of neurological immune-mediated disorders (dated by TCRdb to between 2019 and 2020). The library was made by 5' RACE. The data were produced on an Illumina HiSeq 2500. TCRdb reran the public reads through fastp at Q25 and MiXCR, keeping productive beta chains. Rows are combined by CDR3 protein, so each entry shows the most common genes and DNA. A total of 44,000 or so distinct CDR3 sequences appear in this sample, about 6% of them only once. 0.55% to 0.65% of the sample rests with the top ten. Sequencing input: CD4+ T cells from blood. Receptors originate from a woman aged 35 to 49 in good health.

Ten or more counts support this clonotype. This rearrangement joins TRBV18 to TRBJ2-1, with 13 bases that match TRBD2. With V trimmed by 4 bases and J by 8 bases, 11 bases remained unmatched. The CDR3 covers 17 residues. Germline CDR1 reads KGHSH; CDR2 reads LQKENI. The CDR3 nucleotides read TGTGCCAGCTCACTAGCCGGGACTAGCGGGATTTTTTATGAGCAGTTCTTC. Translating it yields CASSLAGTSGIFYEQFF.

Judged by abundance, this clonotype is medium-sized (0.01 to 0.1%). CDR3 coding DNA: TGTGCCACCAGTCCGGGACGGCGGACCGGGGAGCTGTTTTTT. This encodes CATSPGRRTGELFF. The rearrangement uses TRBV15 and TRBJ2-2, with D perhaps being TRBD1 or TRBD2 (5 bases each). Germline-derived CDR1 and CDR2 are LNHNV and YYDKDF (reference sequence). The CDR3 contains 14 residues. V lost 6 bases and J lost 5, with 13 bases in between. Variable domain in full (rest from reference TRBV15 and TRBJ2-2): DAMVIQNPRYQVTQFGKPVTLSCSQTLNHNVMYWYQQKSSQAPKLLFHYYDKDFNNEADTPDNFQSRRPNTSFCFLDIRSPGLGDTAMYLCATSPGRRTGELFFGEGSRLTVL.

Judged by abundance, this clonotype is medium-sized. V is TRBV12-3 or TRBV12-4 and J is TRBJ2-7; D may be TRBD2 (6 bases). The V and J ends lost 5 bases and 5 bases respectively, with 16 bases between them. This CDR3 spans 14 amino acids. The CDR3 loop reads CASSGGLTANEQYF. The CDR3 DNA sequence: TGTGCCAGCAGTGGGGGACTTACTGCAAACGAGCAGTACTTC.

This clonotype was seen many times. The chain carries TRBV20-1 and TRBJ2-7; 9 nucleotides align to TRBD2. Germline loops: CDR1 DFQATT, CDR2 SNEGSKA (reference sequence). The CDR3 sequence is 15 residues long. V shed 2 bases, J shed 6 bases, and the junction held 11 bases outside the gene matches. CDR3 region: CSARLRGSGSGEQYF. The CDR3 DNA is TGCAGTGCTAGACTTCGGGGTAGCGGGAGTGGCGAGCAGTACTTC.

This clonotype was found many times. The chain employs TRBV12-3 or TRBV12-4 and TRBJ1-1, with TRBD1 as a possible D gene (6 bases). V dropped 3 bases and J dropped 5 bases, with 16 bases sitting between them. There are 15 residues in the CDR3. The CDR3 DNA reads TGTGCCAGCAGTTTCTTGGGCCAGGGGAGGACTGAAGCTTTCTTT. It encodes CASSFLGQGRTEAFF.

Ten or more counts support this clonotype. V is TRBV5-1 and J is TRBJ2-7; D not resolved. The CDR3 covers 16 residues. V lost 3 bases and J lost 0, with 16 bases in between. Looked up from germline, CDR1 is SGHRS and CDR2 is YFSETQ. CDR3 residues: CASSSGGTKSSYEQYF. In nucleotides, the CDR3 is TGCGCCAGCAGCTCTGGCGGCACGAAGAGCTCCTACGAGCAGTACTTC. The complete variable domain, with remaining parts taken from reference TRBV5-1 and TRBJ2-7, reads KAGVTQTPRYLIKTRGQQVTLSCSPISGHRSVSWYQQTPGQGLQFLFEYFSETQRNKGNFPGRFSGRQFSNSRSEMNVSTLELGDSALYLCASSSGGTKSSYEQYFGPGTRLTVT.

In this sample, this clonotype turned up many times. The CDR3 is CASSISGKYQETQYF. DNA of the CDR3: TGCGCCAGCAGCATAAGCGGGAAGTACCAAGAGACCCAGTACTTC. The genes are TRBV5-1 and TRBJ2-5, with 7 bases matching TRBD2. The CDR3 is made up of 15 amino acids. Looked up from germline, CDR1 is SGHRS and CDR2 is YFSETQ. The ends lost 4 bases at V and 0 bases at J; junction bases unmatched: 6. Using reference TRBV5-1 and TRBJ2-5 for the parts outside the CDR3, the full variable domain is KAGVTQTPRYLIKTRGQQVTLSCSPISGHRSVSWYQQTPGQGLQFLFEYFSETQRNKGNFPGRFSGRQFSNSRSEMNVSTLELGDSALYLCASSISGKYQETQYFGPGTRLLVL.

This clonotype was counted many times. J is TRBJ2-5 and V is TRBV29-1; a weak D match, TRBD2 (5 bases). Trimming took off 7 bases at V and 5 bases at J, with 11 bases between the two ends. CDR1 and CDR2 from the germline V gene are SQVTM and ANQGSEA. The CDR3 is 11 residues long. CDR3 sequence (DNA): TGCAGCGCTATGACGGGGGAGACCCAGTACTTC. Encoded protein: CSAMTGETQYF.

This clonotype was recorded many times. This rearrangement joins TRBV12-3 or TRBV12-4 to TRBJ1-3; D is unclear. This CDR3 spans 15 amino acids. V dropped 4 bases and J dropped 0 bases, with 10 bases sitting between them. CDR3 residues: CASSSAAFSGNTIYF. For the CDR3, the DNA is TGTGCCAGCAGTTCCGCGGCTTTCTCTGGAAACACCATATATTTT.

The table lists this clonotype with many counts. V usage is TRBV20-1 and J usage is TRBJ2-5; the D gene is possibly TRBD1 (5 bases). The CDR3 extends over 16 amino acids. Germline V gene data show CDR1 as DFQATT and CDR2 as SNEGSKA (reference sequence). V lost 2 bases and J 2 bases, leaving 18 bases between the germline ends. The chain's CDR3 is CSARWYGANIQETQYF. The DNA for the CDR3 is TGCAGTGCTAGATGGTATGGGGCTAACATACAAGAGACCCAGTACTTC.

Ten or more counts support this clonotype. The chain employs TRBV12-3 or TRBV12-4 and TRBJ1-5; D gene ambiguous. The CDR3 is made up of 16 amino acids. Trimming pared 5 bases from V and 2 bases from J, leaving 16 bases between. In DNA form, the CDR3 reads TGTGCCAGCAGTGGGGTGAGCCCCTCGGGCAATCAGCCCCAGCATTTT. Its protein is CASSGVSPSGNQPQHF.

This chain joins TRBV28 and TRBJ2-6; 12 nucleotides agree with TRBD1. From germline, CDR1 is MDHEN and CDR2 SYDVKM. This CDR3 is 16 amino acids long. J lost 12 bases, V lost 4 bases, and 10 bases had no gene match. The CDR3 bases are TGTGCCAGCAGTTCCCGGGACAGGGGGCTTTTTCCCGTCCTGACTTTC. Its protein product is CASSSRDRGLFPVLTF.

This clonotype was observed at least ten times. The rearrangement joins TRBV6-6 to TRBJ2-2, with D hard to call. The CDR3 runs 14 residues. Germline CDR1 and CDR2: MNHNY and SVGAGI (reference sequence). V dropped 7 bases and J dropped 1 base, with 10 bases sitting between them. The CDR3 DNA follows: TGTGCCAGCAAGGGCGAGCAGAACACCGGGGAGCTGTTTTTT. Translating gives CASKGEQNTGELFF.

Many counts were recorded for this clonotype. The rearrangement joins TRBV29-1 to TRBJ2-1; 8 bases align to TRBD2. CDR3 length: 16 residues. Germline CDR1 and CDR2: SQVTM and ANQGSEA. V was pared by 3 bases and J by 4 bases, with 11 bases of the junction left unmatched. The CDR3 is CSVDPGGTSGYNEQFF. The DNA for the CDR3 is TGCAGCGTTGATCCGGGGGGGACCAGTGGATACAATGAGCAGTTCTTC.

The sample holds many counts of this clonotype. The rearrangement joins TRBV7-6 to TRBJ1-1; 7 bases agree with TRBD1. Germline trimming cut 2 bases from V and 5 bases from J; bases unmatched to any gene: 2. The CDR3 is made up of 13 amino acids. CDR1 is SGHVS, CDR2 FNYEAQ, per germline. CDR3 DNA: TGTGCCAGCAGCTTATCAGGGGGTACTGAAGCTTTCTTT. Amino acid sequence: CASSLSGGTEAFF.

The chain has TRBV20-1 and TRBJ2-1, with 12 positions matching TRBD2. The CDR3 loop spans 14 amino acids. Germline assignment: CDR1 DFQATT and CDR2 SNEGSKA (reference sequence). J was trimmed by 6 bases and V by 5 bases; bases with no gene match: 5. The CDR3 DNA reads as TGCAGTGCTCCCCTAGCGGGAGGGATCAATGAGCAGTTCTTC. Protein: CSAPLAGGINEQFF.

This clonotype was seen many times. V gene TRBV27 combines with J gene TRBJ2-7; 12 bases are shared with TRBD2. The J segment lost 3 bases and the V segment lost 5 bases, leaving 14 bases of the junction unmatched. This CDR3 is built from 18 residues. Germline CDR1 reads MNHEY; CDR2 reads SMNVEV (reference sequence). Written as DNA, the CDR3 is TGTGCCAGCAGTCCCAACAGACTAGCGGGAGCGTTGGTCTACGAGCAGTACTTC. Its translation: CASSPNRLAGALVYEQYF.

This clonotype occurred many times. This rearrangement joins TRBV10-3 to TRBJ2-3; D is perhaps TRBD2 (5 bases). Per the germline V gene, CDR1 is ENHRY and CDR2 is SYGVKD. Trimming took 6 bases from V and 0 from J, leaving 7 bases between them. CDR3 length: 13 amino acids. CDR3 amino acids: CAIRAGSTDTQYF. The CDR3 nucleotides read TGTGCCATCAGGGCGGGTAGCACAGATACGCAGTATTTT.

This clonotype was observed many times. This chain joins TRBV7-2 and TRBJ2-7; the match to TRBD2 covers 8 bases. The germline gives CDR1 SGHTA, CDR2 FQGNSA. V trimming: 5 bases; J trimming: 6 bases; junction bases outside the gene matches: 9. CDR3 length equals 14 residues. In nucleotides, the CDR3 is TGTGCCAGCAGCCCGCCGGGACTAGGGGTCGAGCAGTACTTC. This translates into CASSPPGLGVEQYF.

This clonotype was observed many times. The J gene is TRBJ1-2, the V gene TRBV9; the D is unclear. This CDR3 has 15 amino acids. Per the germline V gene, CDR1 is SGDLS and CDR2 is YYNGEE. V lost 0 bases and J lost 5, with 14 bases in between. The CDR3 region is CASSVDTGLRYGYTF. CDR3 bases: TGTGCCAGCAGCGTAGACACTGGGCTGAGGTATGGCTACACCTTC.

This clonotype was counted at least ten times. The gene calls are TRBV7-2 and TRBJ1-4; D uncertain. Germline assignment: CDR1 SGHTA and CDR2 FQGNSA. The CDR3 runs to 14 residues. Trimming removed 1 base at V and 7 bases at J, with 10 bases between. CDR3 residues: CASSLVPVGEKLFF. The CDR3 DNA reads TGTGCCAGCAGCTTAGTCCCCGTAGGTGAAAAACTGTTTTTT.

This clonotype was counted at least ten times. The chain combines TRBV29-1 with TRBJ1-4; D might be TRBD1 (5 bases). CDR1 SQVTM and CDR2 ANQGSEA come from the germline V gene. This CDR3 is 13 amino acids long. Trimming cost V 7 bases and J 5 bases, with 14 bases left between them. CDR3 in amino acids: CSASSGPNEKLFF. CDR3 nucleotide sequence: TGCAGCGCCTCCTCGGGACCGAATGAAAAACTGTTTTTT.

This clonotype was counted ten times or more. The rearrangement links TRBV12-3 or TRBV12-4 to TRBJ1-1; 8 bases agree with TRBD1. V was pared by 6 bases and J by 3 bases, with 12 bases of the junction left unmatched. The CDR3 runs 16 residues. Here the CDR3 reads CASSPGQVARDTEAFF. CDR3 sequence (DNA): TGTGCCAGCAGCCCGGGACAGGTGGCTCGGGACACTGAAGCTTTCTTT.

Ten or more counts support this clonotype. A much larger clone is a single base away; this may be a read error. V gene TRBV20-1 combines with J gene TRBJ2-7; tentative D call: TRBD2 (6 bases). The CDR3 totals 13 residues. The germline V gene has CDR1 DFQATT and CDR2 SNEGSKA (reference sequence). CDR3 nucleotides: TGCACGGTACCTAACACCGGGAGCTACGAGCAGTACTTC. As protein: CTVPNTGSYEQYF.

This clonotype was recorded at least ten times. This CDR3 reads CSARELTGDPRHEQFF. The CDR3 region has the DNA TGCAGTGCTAGAGAATTGACAGGGGACCCGAGGCATGAGCAGTTCTTC. The genes are TRBV20-1 and TRBJ2-1; 8 bases match TRBD1. Germline V gene data show CDR1 as DFQATT and CDR2 as SNEGSKA (reference sequence). Losses at the gene ends were 0 bases for V and 8 bases for J; bases not matched to a gene: 12. The CDR3 runs 16 residues.

This clonotype was seen at least ten times. The CDR3 coding sequence is TGTGCCAGCAGTTTTCCCGCAACTAATGAAAAACTGTTTTTT. This gives the protein CASSFPATNEKLFF. The rearrangement links TRBV28 to TRBJ1-4; D is undetermined. Germline lookup yields CDR1 MDHEN and CDR2 SYDVKM. This CDR3 is built from 14 residues. Trimming left V 3 bases short and J 0 bases short, with 5 bases between.

The chain recombines TRBV14 with TRBJ2-2; D gene unclear. Germline lookup yields CDR1 SGHDN and CDR2 FVKESK. The CDR3 is made up of 13 amino acids. V shed 0 bases and J shed 8 bases, with 7 bases lying between them. CDR3 residues: CASSQEVVGELFF. CDR3 nucleotide sequence: TGTGCCAGCAGCCAAGAAGTAGTGGGGGAGCTGTTTTTT.

This clonotype was recorded many times. V is TRBV12-3 or TRBV12-4 and J is TRBJ1-1; a weak D match, TRBD1 (5 bases). CDR3 length: 15 amino acids. V shed 6 bases and J shed 1 base, with 15 bases lying between them. The CDR3 DNA reads as TGTGCCAGCAGCCCTGACGGGGGTCAGAACACTGAAGCTTTCTTT. Translation gives CASSPDGGQNTEAFF.